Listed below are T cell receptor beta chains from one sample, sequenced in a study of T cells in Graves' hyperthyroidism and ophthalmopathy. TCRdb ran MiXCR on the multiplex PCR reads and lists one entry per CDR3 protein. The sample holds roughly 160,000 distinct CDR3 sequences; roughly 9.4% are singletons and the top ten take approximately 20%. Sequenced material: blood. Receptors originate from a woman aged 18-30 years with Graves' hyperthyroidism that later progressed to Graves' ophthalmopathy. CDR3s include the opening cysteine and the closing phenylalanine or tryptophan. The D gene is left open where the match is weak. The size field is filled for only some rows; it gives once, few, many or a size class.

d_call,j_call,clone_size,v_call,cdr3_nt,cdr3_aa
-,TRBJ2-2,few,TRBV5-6,TGTGCCAGCAGCTTGTGGGGCGGGGAGCTGTTTTTT,CASSLWGGELFF
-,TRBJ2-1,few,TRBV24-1,TGTGCCACCAGTGACGGATATCGAGTCAACAATGAGCAGTTCTTC,CATSDGYRVNNEQFF
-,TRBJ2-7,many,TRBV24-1,TGTGCCACCAGTGAGGGGGGAGCCTACGAGCAGTACTTC,CATSEGGAYEQYF
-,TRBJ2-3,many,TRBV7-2,TGTGCCAGCAGCTCAACCGGGCAAAGCACAGATACGCAGTATTTT,CASSSTGQSTDTQYF
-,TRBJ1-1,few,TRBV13,TGTGCCAGCAGCCTAAAAGACAGACGGGATACTGAAGCTTTCTTT,CASSLKDRRDTEAFF
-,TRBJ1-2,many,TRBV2,TGTGCCAGCAGTGAAGCGAGGGGCACCAGCTATGGCTACACCTTC,CASSEARGTSYGYTF
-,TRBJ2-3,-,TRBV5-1,TGCGCCAGCAGCTTGGATCACGGTGGATCAGATACGCAGTATTTT,CASSLDHGGSDTQYF
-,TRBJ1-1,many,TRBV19,TGTGCCAGTAGTATAGATCCTCCGGGGAGGAGTATCACTGAAGCTTTCTTT,CASSIDPPGRSITEAFF
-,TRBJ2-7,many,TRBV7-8,TGTGCCAGCAGCCCCGGCTACGAGCAGTACTTC,CASSPGYEQYF
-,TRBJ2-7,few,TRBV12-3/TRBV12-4,TGTGCCAGCAGTCTGCCGCGGAGCGAGCAGTACTTC,CASSLPRSEQYF
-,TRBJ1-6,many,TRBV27,TGTGCCAGCAGTTTAGGGGGGACCGTAAATTCACCCCTCCACTTT,CASSLGGTVNSPLHF
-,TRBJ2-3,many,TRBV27,TGTGCCAGCAGCCAAGAGTGGGGAACAACAGATACGCAGTATTTT,CASSQEWGTTDTQYF
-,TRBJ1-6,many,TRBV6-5,TGTGCCAGCAGTTACTCGATAATGGGTTCACCCCTCCACTTT,CASSYSIMGSPLHF
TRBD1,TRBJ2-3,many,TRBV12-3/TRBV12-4,TGTGCCAGCAGTACGCGACAGGGGTTCCCAGATACGCAGTATTTT,CASSTRQGFPDTQYF
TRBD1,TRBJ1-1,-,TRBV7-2,TGTGCCAGCAGCCCGGGACAGGGGGCTCTGAACACTGAAGCTTTCTTT,CASSPGQGALNTEAFF
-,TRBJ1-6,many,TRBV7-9,TGTGCCAGCAGCTTATTAGACTCACCCCTCCACTTT,CASSLLDSPLHF
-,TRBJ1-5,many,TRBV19,TGTGCCAGTAGTATGAGCGGGGATCGCAATCAGCCCCAGCATTTT,CASSMSGDRNQPQHF
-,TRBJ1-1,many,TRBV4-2,TGTGCCAGCAGCCAGGGTAAGATGGGCACTGAAGCTTTCTTT,CASSQGKMGTEAFF
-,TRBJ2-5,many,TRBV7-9,TGTGCCAGCAGCTTTGTCTACCAAGAGACCCAGTACTTC,CASSFVYQETQYF
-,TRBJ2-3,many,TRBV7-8,TGTGCCAGCTGTAGCGGAGGGGGCACAGATACGCAGTATTTT,CASCSGGGTDTQYF
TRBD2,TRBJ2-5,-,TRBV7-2,TGTGCCAGCAGCTTAGCGATCGGACTAGCGGGAGGTAAAGAGACCCAGTACTTC,CASSLAIGLAGGKETQYF
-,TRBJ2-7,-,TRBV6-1,TGTGCCAGCGGCAGGACAGAGCTCTACGAGCAGTACTTC,CASGRTELYEQYF
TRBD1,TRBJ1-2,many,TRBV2,TGTGCCAGCAGAGCCCGGACAGGGATAGGCTATGGCTACACCTTC,CASRARTGIGYGYTF
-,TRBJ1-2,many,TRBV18,TGTGCCAGCTCACCCGAGGCCACCTATGGCTACACCTTC,CASSPEATYGYTF
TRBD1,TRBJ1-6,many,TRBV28,TGTGCCAGCAGTTTGTCCGGGACAGCAAATAATTCACCCCTCCACTTT,CASSLSGTANNSPLHF
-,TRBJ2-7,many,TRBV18,TGTGCCAGCTCACCACAACGGCTTAACCTACGGACCTACGAGCAGTACTTC,CASSPQRLNLRTYEQYF
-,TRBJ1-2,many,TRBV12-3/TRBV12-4,TGTGCCAGCAGTTTGTTGTCCGGGTCGGCCTATGGCTACACCTTC,CASSLLSGSAYGYTF
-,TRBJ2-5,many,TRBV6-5,TGTGCCAGCAGTTACGGGCGGGGATGGGAGACCCAGTACTTC,CASSYGRGWETQYF
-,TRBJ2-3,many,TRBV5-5,TGTGCCAGCAGCTTGCCTGGAGATACGCAGTATTTT,CASSLPGDTQYF
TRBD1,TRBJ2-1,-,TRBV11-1,TGTGCCAGCAGCTTAGCACAGGGGGTTAGTGAGCAGTTCTTC,CASSLAQGVSEQFF
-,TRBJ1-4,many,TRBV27,TGTGCCAGCAGTCCGACAGGTAGAACTAATGAAAAACTGTTTTTT,CASSPTGRTNEKLFF
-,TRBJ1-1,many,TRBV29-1,TGCAGCGTTGTCGGGGTGGTGAACACTGAAGCTTTCTTT,CSVVGVVNTEAFF
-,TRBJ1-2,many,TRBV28,TGTGCCAGCAGTTTACTGGATGGCTACACCTTC,CASSLLDGYTF
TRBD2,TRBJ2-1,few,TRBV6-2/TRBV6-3,TGTGCCAGCCTGGGGAGATGGACTAGCGGGGGTGAGCAGTTCTTC,CASLGRWTSGGEQFF
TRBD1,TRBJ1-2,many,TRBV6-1,TGTGCCAGCAGAGGATCGGGACAGGACTATGGCTACACCTTC,CASRGSGQDYGYTF
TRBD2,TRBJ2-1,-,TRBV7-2,TGTGCCAGCAGCCCCCTAAGAATCAGCGGCACTAGCGGGGGGGGACAGTTCTTC,CASSPLRISGTSGGGQFF
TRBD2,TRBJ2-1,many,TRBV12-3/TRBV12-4,TGTGCCAGTCAATTTAGGGGACTAGCGGGAGCTTACAATGAGCAGTTCTTC,CASQFRGLAGAYNEQFF
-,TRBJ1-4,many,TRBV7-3,TGTGCCAGCAGCTTTCTCCCCGTGGACAGCTTGGGACTGTTTTTT,CASSFLPVDSLGLFF
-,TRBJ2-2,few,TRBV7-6,TGTGCCAGCAGCCACAACCTTCTGCGGGGGCACGGGGAGCTGTTTTTT,CASSHNLLRGHGELFF
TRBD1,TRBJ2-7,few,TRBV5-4,TGTGCCAGCAGCTGGGGCGACAGGGGGCGATACGAGCAGTACTTC,CASSWGDRGRYEQYF
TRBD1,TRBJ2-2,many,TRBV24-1,TGTGCCACCTCGAGGACAGGGGGATACACCGGGGAGCTGTTTTTT,CATSRTGGYTGELFF
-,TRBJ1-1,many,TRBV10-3,TGTGCCATCAGTGAGTCGTGGGGGAACACTGAAGCTTTCTTT,CAISESWGNTEAFF
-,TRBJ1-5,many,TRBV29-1,TGCAGCGTTGTCGGAGGGGTTGGGACGGTCCAGCATTTT,CSVVGGVGTVQHF
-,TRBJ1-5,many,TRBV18,TGTGCCAGCTCAGCAATCCAGGATCAGCCCCAGCATTTT,CASSAIQDQPQHF
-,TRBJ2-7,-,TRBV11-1,TGTGCCAGCAGCTTAGCCCCGACAGGATTCTACGAGCAGTGCTTC,CASSLAPTGFYEQCF
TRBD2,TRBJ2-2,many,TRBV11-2,TGTGCCAGCAGCTGGACGTTGCTAGCGGGGGGCACAAACACCGGGGAGCTGTTTTTT,CASSWTLLAGGTNTGELFF
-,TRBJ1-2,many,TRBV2,TGTGCCAGCAGAGCTAACTATGGCTACACCTTC,CASRANYGYTF
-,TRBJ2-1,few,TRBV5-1,TGCGCCAGCAGCTGGACCGGGACTGACTACAATGAGCAGTTCTTC,CASSWTGTDYNEQFF
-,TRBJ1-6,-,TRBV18,TGTGCCAGCTCACCACGCCCAGGCCCAAGCTCCTATAATTCACCCCTCCACTTT,CASSPRPGPSSYNSPLHF
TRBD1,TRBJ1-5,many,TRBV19,TGTGCCAGTAGTATTCCAGGGGGGGGCAATCAGCCCCAGCATTTT,CASSIPGGGNQPQHF
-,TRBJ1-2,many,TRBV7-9,TGTGCCAGCAGCTTCCCAGGGGAGGCCCTCTATGGCTACACCTTC,CASSFPGEALYGYTF
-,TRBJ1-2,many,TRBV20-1,TGCAGTGCTAGGGAAGGTCACGGGGCCTATGGCTACACCTTC,CSAREGHGAYGYTF
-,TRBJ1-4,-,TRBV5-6,TGTGCCAGCAGCTTGGCCTCTCTTAAGGAAAAACTGTTTTTT,CASSLASLKEKLFF
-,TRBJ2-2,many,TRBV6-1,TGTGCCAGCAATATCGGACGGGACGGGGAGCTGTTTTTT,CASNIGRDGELFF
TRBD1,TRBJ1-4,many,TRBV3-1,TGTGCCAGCACCAACCGACAGGGAAAGGAAAAACTGTTTTTT,CASTNRQGKEKLFF
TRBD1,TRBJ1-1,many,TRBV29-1,TGCAGCTCTCACAGGGGGCAGTCTGAAGCTTTCTTT,CSSHRGQSEAFF
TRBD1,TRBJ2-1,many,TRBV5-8,TGTGCCAGCAGCTTGTCAGGGGGACCCTACAATGAGCAGTTCTTC,CASSLSGGPYNEQFF
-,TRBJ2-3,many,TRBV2,TGTGCCAGCAGGGGGGAGGTGCCTACGCAGTATTTT,CASRGEVPTQYF
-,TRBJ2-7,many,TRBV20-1,TGCAGTGCACCCCGGGCGGGGGCGGAGTACGAGCAGTACTTC,CSAPRAGAEYEQYF